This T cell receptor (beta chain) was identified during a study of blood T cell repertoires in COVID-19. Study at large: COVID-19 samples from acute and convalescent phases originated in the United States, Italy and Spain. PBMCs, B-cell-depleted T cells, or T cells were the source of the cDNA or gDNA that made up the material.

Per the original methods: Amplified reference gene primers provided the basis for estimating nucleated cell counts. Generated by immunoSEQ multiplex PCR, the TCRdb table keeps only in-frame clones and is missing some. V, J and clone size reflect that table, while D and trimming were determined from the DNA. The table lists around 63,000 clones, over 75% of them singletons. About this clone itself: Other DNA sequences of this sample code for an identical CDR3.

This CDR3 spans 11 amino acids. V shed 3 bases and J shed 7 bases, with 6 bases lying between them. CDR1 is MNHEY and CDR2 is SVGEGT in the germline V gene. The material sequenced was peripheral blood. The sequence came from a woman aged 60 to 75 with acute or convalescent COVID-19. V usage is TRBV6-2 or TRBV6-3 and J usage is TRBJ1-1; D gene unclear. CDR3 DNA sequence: TGTGCCAGCAGTTATCTAGGTGAAGCTTTCTTT. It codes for CASSYLGEAFF.